The sequence of this T cell receptor (beta chain) was determined in a study of cytomegalovirus exposure and HLA in healthy donors. Trimming cost V 3 bases and J 1 base, with 10 bases left between them. The CDR3 spans 14 residues. Germline CDR1 MDHEN, CDR2 SYDVKM. Vbeta (60) and Jbeta (13) primers were used in the PCR. Clones were read by immunoSEQ multiplex PCR, and TCRdb kept only the in-frame ones, dropping some. The data contain about 190,000 clones, 79% of them seen just once; the ten biggest clones take up approximately 1.5%. Material for sequencing was PBMCs. This receptor was identified in a woman aged 18-29 years in good health and CMV-seronegative. V usage is TRBV28 and J usage is TRBJ2-7; D is unresolved. CDR3 in amino acids: CASSLEHGSYEQYF. The CDR3 nucleotides read TGTGCCAGCAGTTTGGAACACGGGTCCTACGAGCAGTACTTC. Supplemented by reference TRBV28 and TRBJ2-7, the full variable domain reads DVKVTQSSRYLVKRTGEKVFLECVQDMDHENMFWYRQDPGLGLRLIYFSYDVKMKEKGDIPEGYSVSREKKERFSLILESASTNQTSMYLCASSLEHGSYEQYFGPGTRLTVT.